The clone carrying this TCR beta chain has more than one count but fewer than ten. The antigen is unknown. This same CDR3 is encoded by further DNA sequences in the sample. This record belongs to a study of beta chain features in type 1 diabetes. Notes on the study in general: PCR could preferentially amplify shorter templates, alike in patients and controls.

Isolation of CD4+ naive, central memory, regulatory and stem cell-like memory cells was achieved by sorting via CD45RO/CCR7/CD25/CD127/CD95/CD27. This CDR3 spans 14 amino acids. Germline loops: CDR1 SGHRS, CDR2 YFSETQ. J lost 5 bases, V lost 4 bases, and 6 bases had no gene match. Investigators reverse transcribed all isolated RNA, so they sequenced expressed TCRB transcripts. Measured with immunoSEQ multiplex PCR; TCRdb has only the in-frame clones, and not every one. The sample has 300,000 to 450,000 clones; roughly a fifth are singletons. The source of this sequence is a woman younger than 35 in good health. V and J are TRBV5-1 and TRBJ1-5, with 7 nucleotides matching TRBD1. Material: naive CD4+ T cells from blood. CDR3 coding DNA: TGCGCCAGCAGCCCGGGGACAGATTATCAGCCCCAGCATTTT. As protein: CASSPGTDYQPQHF.